Sequencing of this T cell receptor beta chain was carried out in a study of long-term antiretroviral therapy in people with HIV. Overall study findings and caveats: Controls had broader CDR3 length ranges than HIV repertoires did. ART adherence, viral resistance and therapy changes were not recorded. Dominant in the repertoire at all time points were clones expanded before ART.

The CDR3 totals 15 residues. Unmatched junction bases numbered 10, after V lost 3 bases and J lost 9 bases. CDR1 and CDR2 from the germline V gene are LNHDA and SQIVND (reference sequence). This clone has just one count. Antigen: not known. Investigators performed immunoSEQ version v3.0 at survey level. Using immunoSEQ multiplex PCR, the repertoire was profiled, and TCRdb retains in-frame clones only, with some absent. The profile shows 15,000 to 20,000 clones, around 81% of them singletons. Treated in the United States were all of the participants with HIV. The material was unsorted PBMCs, obtained 2.9 years after starting antiretroviral therapy. The rearrangement joins TRBV19 to TRBJ2-1; 8 bases agree with TRBD1. The receptor was isolated from a woman younger than 45 with HIV. The CDR3 reads CASSISRQGFFEQFF. In DNA form, the CDR3 reads TGTGCCAGTAGTATCTCGAGACAGGGGTTTTTTGAGCAGTTCTTC.